These 4 T cell receptor beta chains originate from one sample sequenced in a study of identical twins. Using its own MiXCR run on the 5' RACE reads, TCRdb lists one record per CDR3 protein. The table shows about 530,000 distinct CDR3 sequences, with around 15% occurring only once. The data also belong to a second study, concerning yellow fever vaccine responses in identical twins.

Sequenced material: CD4+ T cells sorted from blood. The receptor set was obtained from a woman aged 18-30 years in good health.

This chain uses TRBV4-2 with TRBJ1-1; no clear D gene. Germline V gene sequence: CDR1 LGHNA, CDR2 YNFKEQ. The V gene lost 2 bases and the J gene lost 0 bases, with 10 bases spanning the gap. This CDR3 spans 15 amino acids. The CDR3 loop is CASSQNGVMNTEAFF. The CDR3 region has the DNA TGTGCCAGCAGCCAAAACGGGGTTATGAACACTGAAGCTTTCTTT.

A few counts support this clonotype. The CDR3 DNA sequence: TGTGCCAGCAGTTTGGGTGACTCCGGGGGGACCCAGTACTTC. It translates to CASSLGDSGGTQYF. The chain joins TRBV12-3 or TRBV12-4 to TRBJ2-5; D perhaps matches TRBD2 (6 bases). CDR3 length: 14 amino acids. Trimming pared 3 bases from V and 7 bases from J, leaving 15 bases between.

This clonotype has just a few counts. The genes are TRBV12-3 or TRBV12-4 and TRBJ2-5; no firm D call. CDR3 length: 15 residues. V gave up 6 bases and J gave up 4 bases, with 18 bases separating them. Here the CDR3 reads CASREDGSSRETQYF. In DNA, the CDR3 is TGTGCCAGCAGGGAAGATGGGTCAAGCCGAGAGACCCAGTACTTC.

The J gene is TRBJ2-5, the V gene TRBV20-1; the match to TRBD2 covers 11 bases. The ends lost 1 base at V and 5 bases at J; junction bases unmatched: 6. Germline CDR1 reads DFQATT; CDR2 reads SNEGSKA (reference sequence). The CDR3 spans 15 residues. In DNA form, the CDR3 reads TGCAGTGCTAGAGTAGCGGGAGGGTTGCGGGAGACCCAGTACTTC. It is translated as CSARVAGGLRETQYF.